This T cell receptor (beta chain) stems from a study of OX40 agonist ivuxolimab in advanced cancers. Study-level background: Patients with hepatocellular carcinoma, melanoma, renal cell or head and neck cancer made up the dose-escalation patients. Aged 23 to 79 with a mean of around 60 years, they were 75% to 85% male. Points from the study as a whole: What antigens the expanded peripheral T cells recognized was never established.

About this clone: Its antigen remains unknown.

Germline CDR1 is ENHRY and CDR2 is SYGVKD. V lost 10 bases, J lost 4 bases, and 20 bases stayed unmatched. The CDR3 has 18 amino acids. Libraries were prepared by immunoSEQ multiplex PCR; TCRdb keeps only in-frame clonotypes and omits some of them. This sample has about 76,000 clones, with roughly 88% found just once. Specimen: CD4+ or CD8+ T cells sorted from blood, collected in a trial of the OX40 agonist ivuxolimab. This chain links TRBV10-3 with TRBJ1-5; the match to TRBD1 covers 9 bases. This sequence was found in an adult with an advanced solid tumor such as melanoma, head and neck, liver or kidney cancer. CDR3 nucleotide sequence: TGTGCCACCCGGGACAGGGATGCCCCCGGCCGCCAGAATCAGCCCCAGCATTTT. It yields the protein CATRDRDAPGRQNQPQHF.